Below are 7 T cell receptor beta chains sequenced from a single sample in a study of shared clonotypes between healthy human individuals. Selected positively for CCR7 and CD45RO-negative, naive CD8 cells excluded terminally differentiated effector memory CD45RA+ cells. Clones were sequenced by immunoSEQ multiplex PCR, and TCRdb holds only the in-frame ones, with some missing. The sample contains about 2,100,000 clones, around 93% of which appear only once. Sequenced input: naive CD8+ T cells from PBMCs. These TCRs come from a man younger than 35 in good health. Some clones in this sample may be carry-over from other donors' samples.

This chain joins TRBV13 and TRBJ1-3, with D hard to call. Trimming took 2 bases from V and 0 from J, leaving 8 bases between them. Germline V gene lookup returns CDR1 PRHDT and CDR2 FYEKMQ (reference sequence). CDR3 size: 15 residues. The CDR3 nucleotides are TGTGCCAGCAGCTTACTTCCGTTCTCTGGAAACACCATATATTTT. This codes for CASSLLPFSGNTIYF.

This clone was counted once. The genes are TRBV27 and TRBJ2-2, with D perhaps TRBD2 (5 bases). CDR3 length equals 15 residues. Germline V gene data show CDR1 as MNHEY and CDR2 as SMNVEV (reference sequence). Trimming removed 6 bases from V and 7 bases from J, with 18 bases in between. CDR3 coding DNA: TGTGCCAGCAGCCCTACCCCAAGCCGGGACGGGGAGCTGTTTTTT. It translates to CASSPTPSRDGELFF.

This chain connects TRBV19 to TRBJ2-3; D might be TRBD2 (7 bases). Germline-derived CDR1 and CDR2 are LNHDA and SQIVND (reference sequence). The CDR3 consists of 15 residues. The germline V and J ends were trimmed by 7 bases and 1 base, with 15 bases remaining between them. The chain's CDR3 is CASTPRGAGTDTQYF. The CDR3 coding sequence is TGTGCCAGTACCCCCCGGGGGGCGGGCACAGATACGCAGTATTTT.

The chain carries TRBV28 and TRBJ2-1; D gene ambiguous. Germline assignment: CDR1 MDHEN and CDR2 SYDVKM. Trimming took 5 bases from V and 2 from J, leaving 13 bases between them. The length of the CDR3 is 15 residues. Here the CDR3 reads CASSTLPRAYNEQFF. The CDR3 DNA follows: TGTGCCAGCAGTACTCTCCCTAGGGCCTACAATGAGCAGTTCTTC. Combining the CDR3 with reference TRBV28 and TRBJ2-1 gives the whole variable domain DVKVTQSSRYLVKRTGEKVFLECVQDMDHENMFWYRQDPGLGLRLIYFSYDVKMKEKGDIPEGYSVSREKKERFSLILESASTNQTSMYLCASSTLPRAYNEQFFGPGTRLTVL.

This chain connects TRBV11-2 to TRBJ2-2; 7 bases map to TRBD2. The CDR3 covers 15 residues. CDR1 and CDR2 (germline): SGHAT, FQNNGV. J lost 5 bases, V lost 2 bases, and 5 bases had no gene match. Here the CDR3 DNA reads TGTGCCAGCAGCTTAAGCGGGGTTTGGACCGGGGAGCTGTTTTTT. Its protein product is CASSLSGVWTGELFF.

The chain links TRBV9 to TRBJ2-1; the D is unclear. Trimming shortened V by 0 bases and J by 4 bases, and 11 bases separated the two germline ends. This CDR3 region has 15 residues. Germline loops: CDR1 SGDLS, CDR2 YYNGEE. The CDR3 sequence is CASSVGWATYNEQFF. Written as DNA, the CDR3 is TGTGCCAGCAGCGTAGGTTGGGCTACTTACAATGAGCAGTTCTTC.

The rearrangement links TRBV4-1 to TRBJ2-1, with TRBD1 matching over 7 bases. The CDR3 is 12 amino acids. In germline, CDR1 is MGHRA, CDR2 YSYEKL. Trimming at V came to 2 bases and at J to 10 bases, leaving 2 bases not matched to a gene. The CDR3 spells CASSQTGEEQFF. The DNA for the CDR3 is TGCGCCAGCAGCCAAACAGGGGAGGAGCAGTTCTTC.